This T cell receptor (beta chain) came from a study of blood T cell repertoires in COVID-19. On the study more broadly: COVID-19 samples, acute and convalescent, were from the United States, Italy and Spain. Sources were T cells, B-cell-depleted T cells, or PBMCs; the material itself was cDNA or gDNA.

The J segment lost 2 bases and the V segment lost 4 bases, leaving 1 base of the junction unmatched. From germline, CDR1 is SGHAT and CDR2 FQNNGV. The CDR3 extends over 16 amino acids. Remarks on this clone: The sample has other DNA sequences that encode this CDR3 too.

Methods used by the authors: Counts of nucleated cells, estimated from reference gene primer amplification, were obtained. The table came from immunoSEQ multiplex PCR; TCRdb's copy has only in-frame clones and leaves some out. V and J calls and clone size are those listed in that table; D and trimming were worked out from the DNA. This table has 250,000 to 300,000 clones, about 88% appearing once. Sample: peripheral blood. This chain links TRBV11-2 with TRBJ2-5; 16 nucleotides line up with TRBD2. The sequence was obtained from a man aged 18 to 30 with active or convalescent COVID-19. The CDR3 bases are TGTGCCAGCAGCTCGGGACTAGCGGGGGGGCAAGAGACCCAGTACTTC. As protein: CASSSGLAGGQETQYF.